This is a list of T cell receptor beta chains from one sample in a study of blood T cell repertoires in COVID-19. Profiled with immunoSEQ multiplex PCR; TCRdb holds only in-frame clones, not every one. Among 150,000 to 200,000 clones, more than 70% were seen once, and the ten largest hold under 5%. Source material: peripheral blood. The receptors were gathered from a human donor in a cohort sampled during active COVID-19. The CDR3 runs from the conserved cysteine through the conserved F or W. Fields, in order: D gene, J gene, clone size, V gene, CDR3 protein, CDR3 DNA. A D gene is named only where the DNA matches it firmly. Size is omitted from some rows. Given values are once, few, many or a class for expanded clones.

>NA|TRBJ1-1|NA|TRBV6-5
CASSRGTKMNTEAFF
TGTGCCAGCAGCCGAGGGACAAAAATGAACACTGAAGCTTTCTTT
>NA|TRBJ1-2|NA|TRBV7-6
CASRGGGSYGYTF
TGTGCCAGCAGGGGCGGGGGTAGCTATGGCTACACCTTC
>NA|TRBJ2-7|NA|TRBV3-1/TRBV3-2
CASSQDLTEEQYF
TGTGCCAGCAGCCAAGATCTGACAGAAGAGCAGTACTTC
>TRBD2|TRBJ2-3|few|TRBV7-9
CASSLGTSADTQYF
TGTGCCAGCAGCTTGGGGACTAGCGCAGATACGCAGTATTTT
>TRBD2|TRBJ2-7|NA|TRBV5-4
CASSAGLAGGINEQYF
TGTGCCAGCAGCGCGGGACTAGCGGGGGGGATCAACGAGCAGTACTTC
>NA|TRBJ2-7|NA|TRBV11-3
CARGPGGSYEQYF
TGTGCCCGCGGCCCTGGGGGGAGCTACGAGCAGTACTTC
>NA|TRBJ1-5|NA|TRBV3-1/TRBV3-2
CASSQGPFAGSPQHF
TGTGCCAGCAGCCAAGGACCGTTTGCGGGTTCGCCCCAGCATTTT
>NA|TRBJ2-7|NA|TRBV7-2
CASSVAEPAAAQYF
TGTGCCAGCAGCGTAGCGGAACCGGCGGCGGCGCAGTACTTC
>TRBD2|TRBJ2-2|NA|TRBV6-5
CASQRDFTGELFF
TGTGCCAGCCAGCGGGATTTCACCGGGGAGCTGTTTTTT
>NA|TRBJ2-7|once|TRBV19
CASSVGWTEPYEQYF
TGTGCCAGTAGTGTCGGTTGGACAGAACCCTACGAGCAGTACTTC
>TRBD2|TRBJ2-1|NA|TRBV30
CAWSSSGEQFF
TGTGCCTGGAGTTCTAGCGGTGAGCAGTTCTTC
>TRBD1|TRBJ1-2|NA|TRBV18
CASSRGQGIAYGYTF
TGTGCCAGCTCACGCGGACAGGGGATCGCCTATGGCTACACCTTC
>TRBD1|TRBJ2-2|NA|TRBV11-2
CASSLATTGLTPGELFF
TGTGCCAGCAGCTTAGCAACGACAGGGCTGACACCCGGGGAGCTGTTTTTT
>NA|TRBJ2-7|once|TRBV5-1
CASSFLGRNSDEQYF
TGCGCCAGCAGCTTCCTGGGCCGGAATAGCGACGAGCAGTACTTC
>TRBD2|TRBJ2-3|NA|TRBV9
CASSVGPSGGRTDTQYF
TGTGCCAGCAGCGTAGGTCCTAGCGGGGGGCGGACAGATACGCAGTATTTT
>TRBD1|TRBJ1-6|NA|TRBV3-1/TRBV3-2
CASSQEGQTYNSPLHF
TGTGCCAGCAGCCAGGAGGGACAGACCTATAATTCACCCCTCCACTTT
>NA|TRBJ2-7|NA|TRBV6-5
CASSYSRGVGEQYF
TGTGCCAGCAGTTACTCTCGGGGAGTAGGCGAGCAGTACTTC
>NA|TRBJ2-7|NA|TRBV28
CASFDRLTYEQYF
TGTGCCAGTTTCGACAGGTTAACCTACGAGCAGTACTTC
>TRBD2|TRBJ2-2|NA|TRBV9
CASSGPSGPNTGELFF
TGTGCCAGCAGCGGCCCTAGCGGACCGAACACCGGGGAGCTGTTTTTT
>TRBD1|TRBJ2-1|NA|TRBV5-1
CASSEQGAVYNEQFF
TGCGCCAGCAGCGAACAGGGGGCTGTTTACAATGAGCAGTTCTTC
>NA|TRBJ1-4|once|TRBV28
CASGPGRLFF
TGTGCCAGCGGACCAGGGCGTCTGTTTTTT
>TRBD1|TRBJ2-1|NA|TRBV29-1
CSVEGTLDREQFF
TGCAGCGTTGAAGGCACGCTGGACAGGGAGCAGTTCTTC
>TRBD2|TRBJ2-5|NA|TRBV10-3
CAISGGLAGGETQYF
TGTGCCATCAGTGGGGGACTAGCGGGGGGAGAGACCCAGTACTTC
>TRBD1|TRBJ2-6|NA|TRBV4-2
CASSQGGQGRGANVLTF
TGTGCCAGCAGCCAAGGGGGACAGGGGCGAGGGGCCAACGTCCTGACTTTC